This TCR beta chain is from a study of identical twins. Findings of the study overall: Twin sharing of out-of-frame TCR alpha was underestimated by models in monozygotic pairs.

In regard to this clonotype: Its antigen is unidentified.

Germline lookup yields CDR1 SNHLY and CDR2 FYNNEI. The CDR3 is made up of 13 amino acids. Trimming removed 8 bases at V and 5 bases at J, with 15 bases between. Template switching added a universal primer binding site, and final cDNA carried unique molecular identifiers. TCRdb reprocessed the 5' RACE reads via MiXCR and lists one record per CDR3 protein. The sample records approximately 550,000 distinct CDR3 sequences, around 22% being singletons. This sample was shared with a second study, whose subject was yellow fever vaccine responses in identical twins.

Specimen: CD4+ T cells sorted from blood. The receptor was derived from a woman aged 18-29 years in good health. V and J are TRBV2 and TRBJ1-1, with no clear D. The CDR3 spells CASVEVHGTEAFF. The CDR3 DNA reads as TGTGCCAGCGTAGAGGTCCACGGGACTGAAGCTTTCTTT.